This T cell receptor beta chain was identified during a study of OX40 agonist ivuxolimab in advanced cancers. CDR3 length: 14 amino acids. Germline V gene data show CDR1 as LGHNA and CDR2 as YSLEER. V lost 2 bases, J lost 8 bases, and 12 bases lay in between. Assay used: immunoSEQ multiplex PCR; TCRdb lists only in-frame clones, some missing. The data contain around 69,000 clones, roughly nine tenths of them singletons. The TCR comes from an adult with an advanced solid tumor such as melanoma, head and neck, liver or kidney cancer. Sequences were derived from CD4+ or CD8+ T cells sorted from blood, sampled in a trial of the OX40 agonist ivuxolimab. The chain couples TRBV4-3 to TRBJ2-2; D may be TRBD2 (6 bases). CDR3 region: CASSQMAGRGELFF. The CDR3 DNA is TGCGCCAGCAGCCAAATGGCAGGGAGGGGGGAGCTGTTTTTT.